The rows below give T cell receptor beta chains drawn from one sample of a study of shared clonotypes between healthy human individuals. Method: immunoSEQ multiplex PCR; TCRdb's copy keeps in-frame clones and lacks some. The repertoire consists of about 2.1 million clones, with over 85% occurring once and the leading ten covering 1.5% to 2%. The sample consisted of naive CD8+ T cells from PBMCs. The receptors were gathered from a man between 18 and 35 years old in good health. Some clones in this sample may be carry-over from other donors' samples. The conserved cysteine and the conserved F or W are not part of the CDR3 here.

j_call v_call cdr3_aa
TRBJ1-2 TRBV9 ASSGGTSSNYGYT
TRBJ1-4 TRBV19 AGQGGPNEKLF
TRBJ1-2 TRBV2 ASSEAATGYYGYT
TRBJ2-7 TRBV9 ASSPKPQGSYEQY
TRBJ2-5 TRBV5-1 ASSLGAGYQETQY
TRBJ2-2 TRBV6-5 ASSLTSGDFTGELF
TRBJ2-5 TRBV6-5 ASSYPRTQY
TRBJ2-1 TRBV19 ASSLGDYNEQF
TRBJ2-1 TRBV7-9 ASSFWSGRHDNEQF
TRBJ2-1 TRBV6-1 ASRRLAGVLEQF
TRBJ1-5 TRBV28 ASSLVRLNQPQH
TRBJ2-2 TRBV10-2 ASSVDRSTGELF